The clone carrying this T cell receptor (beta chain) has a count of ten or more. From the 5' RACE reads, TCRdb called clonotypes with MiXCR, one entry per CDR3 protein. Seen here are about 570,000 distinct CDR3 sequences, more than 9% observed once, and the top ten hold approximately 3.2%. Trimming cost V 5 bases and J 0 bases, with 17 bases left between them. Germline assignment: CDR1 SGHTA and CDR2 FQGNSA. The CDR3 is made up of 17 amino acids. This entry belongs to a study of identical twins. The same sample was also used in a study of yellow fever vaccine responses in identical twins.

The V gene is TRBV7-2, the J gene TRBJ2-1; D tentatively reads TRBD1 or TRBD2 (5 bases each). The clonotype comes from a woman under 30 in good health. The sequencing input was PBMCs. The CDR3: CASSQPFWGSSYNEQFF. CDR3 nucleotides: TGTGCCAGCAGCCAGCCGTTTTGGGGGAGCTCCTACAATGAGCAGTTCTTC.